This T cell receptor (beta chain) was sequenced for a study of T cells in Graves' hyperthyroidism and ophthalmopathy. Germline V lookup: CDR1 DFQATT, CDR2 SNEGSKA (reference sequence). Trimming stripped 3 bases from V and 5 bases from J, with 11 bases between. The CDR3 contains 13 residues. There were TCR beta CDR3 regions amplified from RNA transcripts. During a first-round RT-PCR of the TCR CDR3, the HTBI primer set was used. Each CDR3 protein is one row after TCRdb ran MiXCR on the multiplex PCR reads. The profile shows more than 350,000 distinct CDR3 sequences, 13% to 15% of them singletons. Specimen: blood. The origin of this receptor is a woman aged 60-70 years with Graves' ophthalmopathy. V usage is TRBV20-1 and J usage is TRBJ1-5; the D gene is possibly TRBD1 (5 bases). DNA of the CDR3: TGCAGTGCTAGGTCCCGCAGGGATCAGCCCCAGCATTTT. Translating gives CSARSRRDQPQHF.